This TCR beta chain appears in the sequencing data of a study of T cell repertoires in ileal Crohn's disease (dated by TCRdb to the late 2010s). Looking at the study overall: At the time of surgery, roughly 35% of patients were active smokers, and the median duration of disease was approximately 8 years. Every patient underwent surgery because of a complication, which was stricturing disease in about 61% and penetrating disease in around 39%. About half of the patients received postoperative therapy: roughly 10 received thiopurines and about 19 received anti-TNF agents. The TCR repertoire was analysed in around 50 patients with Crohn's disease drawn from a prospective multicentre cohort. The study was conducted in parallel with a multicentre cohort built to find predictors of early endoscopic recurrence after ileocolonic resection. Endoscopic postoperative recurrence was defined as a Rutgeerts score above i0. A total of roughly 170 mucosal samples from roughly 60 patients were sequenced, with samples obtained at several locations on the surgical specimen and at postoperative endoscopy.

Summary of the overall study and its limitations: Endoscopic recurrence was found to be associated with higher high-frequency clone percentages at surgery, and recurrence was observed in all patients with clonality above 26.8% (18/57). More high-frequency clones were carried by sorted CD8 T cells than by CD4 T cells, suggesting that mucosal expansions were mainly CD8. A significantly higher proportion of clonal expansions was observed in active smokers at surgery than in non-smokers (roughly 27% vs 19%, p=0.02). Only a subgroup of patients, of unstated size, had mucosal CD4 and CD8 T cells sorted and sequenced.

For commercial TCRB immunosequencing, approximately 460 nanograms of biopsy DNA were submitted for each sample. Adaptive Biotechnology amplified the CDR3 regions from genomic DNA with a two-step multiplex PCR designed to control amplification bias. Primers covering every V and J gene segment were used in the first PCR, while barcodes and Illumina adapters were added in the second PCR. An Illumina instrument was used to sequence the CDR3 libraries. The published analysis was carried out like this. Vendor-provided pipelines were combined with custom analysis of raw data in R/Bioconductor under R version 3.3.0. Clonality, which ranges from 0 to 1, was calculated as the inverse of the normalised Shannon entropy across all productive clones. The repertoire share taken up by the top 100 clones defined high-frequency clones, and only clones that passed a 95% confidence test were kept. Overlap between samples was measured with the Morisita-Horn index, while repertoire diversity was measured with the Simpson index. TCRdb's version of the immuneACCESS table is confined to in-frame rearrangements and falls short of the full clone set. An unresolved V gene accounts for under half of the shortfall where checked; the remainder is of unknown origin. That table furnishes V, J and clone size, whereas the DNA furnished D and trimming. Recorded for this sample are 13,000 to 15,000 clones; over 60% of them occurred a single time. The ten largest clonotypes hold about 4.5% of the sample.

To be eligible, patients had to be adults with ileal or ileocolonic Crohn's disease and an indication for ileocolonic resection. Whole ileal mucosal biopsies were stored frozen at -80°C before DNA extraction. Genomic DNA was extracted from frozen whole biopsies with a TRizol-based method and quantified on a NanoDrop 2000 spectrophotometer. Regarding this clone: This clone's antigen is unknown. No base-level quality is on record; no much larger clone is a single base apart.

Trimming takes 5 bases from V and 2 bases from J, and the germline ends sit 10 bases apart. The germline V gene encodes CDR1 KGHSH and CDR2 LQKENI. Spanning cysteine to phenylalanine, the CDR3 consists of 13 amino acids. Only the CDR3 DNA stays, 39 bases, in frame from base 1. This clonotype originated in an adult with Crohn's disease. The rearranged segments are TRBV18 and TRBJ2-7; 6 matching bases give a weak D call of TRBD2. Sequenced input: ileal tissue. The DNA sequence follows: TGTGCCAGCTCAACCGGGGGACCCTACGAGCAGTACTTC. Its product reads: CASSTGGPYEQYF.